This T cell receptor (beta chain) is from a study of T cell clones after liver transplantation. About the study: A pre-transplant mixed lymphocyte reaction with TCRbeta sequencing defined graft-donor-reactive clones followed in post-transplant blood. Draws occurred before transplant, before withdrawal, and after complete or failed withdrawal.

Of note for this clone: Its cognate antigen is unknown.

Sequenced by immunoSEQ multiplex PCR; TCRdb stores in-frame clones only, minus some. This table has tens of thousands of clones, less than 85% appearing once. Study results and limitations: A larger donor-reactive than third-party decline suggested partial antigen-specific deletion.

The source was CD4+ T cells from blood, collected at the 22-month timepoint. The receptor was isolated from a human patient who received a liver transplant. Some T cells may be the graft donor's.

The CDR3 reads CASSDGRNYGYTF. The DNA for the CDR3 is TGTGCCAGCAGTGACGGGAGGAACTATGGCTACACCTTC. The gene calls are TRBV2 and TRBJ1-2; D remains unclear. The length of the CDR3 is 13 residues. The germline V gene has CDR1 SNHLY and CDR2 FYNNEI. V was clipped by 3 bases and J by 2 bases, with 7 bases between them.